A selection of T cell receptor beta chains follows, all from one sample in a study of T cell responses to AZD1222 COVID-19 vaccine. Generated by immunoSEQ multiplex PCR, the TCRdb table keeps only in-frame clones and is missing some. Counted here are roughly 150,000 clones, roughly 88% occurring once; the ten biggest clones make up about 3.3%. Specimen: peripheral blood, collected on day 0 of MenACWY control vaccination. The receptors derive from an adult in good health. The CDR3 runs from the conserved cysteine through the conserved F or W. The order of the fields is D gene, J gene, clone size, V gene, CDR3 DNA, CDR3 protein. A D gene is named only where the DNA matches it firmly. Clone size is not always given. Where it is, it says once, few, many or a class for expanded clones.

- | TRBJ2-2 | once | TRBV6-2/TRBV6-3 | TGTGCCAGCAGTTATTGGGGGGGCGAGCTGTTTTTT | CASSYWGGELFF
TRBD1 | TRBJ1-4 | - | TRBV27 | TGTGCCAGCAGTTTATTTGGGACAGGGGACGAAAAACTGTTTTTT | CASSLFGTGDEKLFF
- | TRBJ1-1 | - | TRBV5-1 | TGCGCCAGCAGCTTAGGGGTCACAAACACTGAAGCTTTCTTT | CASSLGVTNTEAFF
- | TRBJ2-7 | - | TRBV6-5 | TGTGCCAGCAGTTTCGGATTAACCAGGGGCTACGAGCAGTACTTC | CASSFGLTRGYEQYF
TRBD1 | TRBJ2-3 | - | TRBV5-1 | TGCGCCAGCAGCGGACAGGGGGCAGATACGCAGTATTTT | CASSGQGADTQYF
TRBD2 | TRBJ2-7 | - | TRBV3-1/TRBV3-2 | TGTGCCAGCAGTCTGACTAGCGGGTTCCACGAGCAGTACTTC | CASSLTSGFHEQYF
- | TRBJ2-4 | - | TRBV21-1 | TGTGCCAGCAGCAAAGGAGCAGGACAGGGGGGAGCCAAAAACATTCAGTACTTC | CASSKGAGQGGAKNIQYF
- | TRBJ1-6 | - | TRBV2 | TGTGCCTGTCCTCCGCCGGGACGGAATTCACCCCTCCACTTT | CACPPPGRNSPLHF
- | TRBJ1-6 | - | TRBV19 | TGTGCCAGTAGTATAGGTCAGGGTAGGCCCTATAATTCACCCCTCCACTTT | CASSIGQGRPYNSPLHF
- | TRBJ2-2 | - | TRBV24-1 | TGTGCCACCAGTGAGTCGACAGCCACCGGGGAGCTGTTTTTT | CATSESTATGELFF
TRBD1 | TRBJ1-1 | - | TRBV5-5 | TGTGCCAGCAGCGTGGACAGGCCGACTGAAGCTTTCTTT | CASSVDRPTEAFF
- | TRBJ2-5 | - | TRBV20-1 | TGCAGTGCTAGTGGCGGTCTGCGAGCGGTGAAGACCCAGTACTTC | CSASGGLRAVKTQYF
- | TRBJ2-1 | - | TRBV28 | TGTGCCAGCACAGTCCGGGACGGGTTCTACAATGAGCAGTTCTTC | CASTVRDGFYNEQFF
- | TRBJ1-2 | - | TRBV28 | TGTGCCAGCAGTTTACGCAACTATGGCTACACCTTC | CASSLRNYGYTF
- | TRBJ1-2 | - | TRBV4-3 | TGCGCCAGCAGCCAAGATCATAGAATCTCTAACTATGGCTACACCTTC | CASSQDHRISNYGYTF
- | TRBJ1-3 | - | TRBV9 | TGTGCCAGTGGTGACTATGGAAACACCATATATTTT | CASGDYGNTIYF
TRBD1 | TRBJ2-7 | few | TRBV25-1 | TGTGCCAGCAGTGCCCCGGGACAGGCCCACGAGCAGTACTTC | CASSAPGQAHEQYF
- | TRBJ2-5 | - | TRBV7-3 | TGTGCCAGCAGCTTCTTGGGGGCTGAGACCCAGTACTTC | CASSFLGAETQYF
- | TRBJ1-3 | - | TRBV5-4 | TGTGCCAGCAGCCCCCCGCTTGGGGAAGCTGGAAACACCATATATTTT | CASSPPLGEAGNTIYF
TRBD1 | TRBJ2-1 | - | TRBV11-3 | TGTGCCAGCAGCGGAGGACAGGTCTACAATGAGCAGTTCTTC | CASSGGQVYNEQFF
- | TRBJ2-6 | - | TRBV5-4 | TGTGCCACCTCTCCCACAAGTGGGGCCAACGTCCTGACTTTC | CATSPTSGANVLTF
TRBD2 | TRBJ2-1 | - | TRBV2 | TGTGCCAGCAGTGAAGGCGGGACTAGCGGGATTTACTACAATGAGCAGTTCTTC | CASSEGGTSGIYYNEQFF
- | TRBJ2-3 | - | TRBV5-4 | TGTGCCAGCAGCTTGGACACAGATACGCAGTATTTT | CASSLDTDTQYF
- | TRBJ2-2 | - | TRBV4-1 | TGCGCCAGCAGCCAAGTAAGCTCCGGGGAGCTGTTTTTT | CASSQVSSGELFF
- | TRBJ2-5 | few | TRBV2 | TGTGCCAGCAGGGCCGGGACGGGGGAGTTAACCCAGTACTTC | CASRAGTGELTQYF
- | TRBJ2-7 | - | TRBV9 | TGTGCCAGCAGCGTAGATGTGCCGAACAGAGAGCAGTACTTC | CASSVDVPNREQYF
TRBD1 | TRBJ1-1 | - | TRBV7-9 | TGTGCCAGCAGCATTGGACAGGGGCACACTGAAGCTTTCTTT | CASSIGQGHTEAFF
- | TRBJ2-1 | - | TRBV12-3/TRBV12-4 | TGTGCCAGCAGTCCACAAAGTTATCGCTCCAAGTTCTTC | CASSPQSYRSKFF
- | TRBJ1-4 | - | TRBV18 | TGTGCCAGCTCACCGGACGGAGCCACTAATGAAAAACTGTTTTTT | CASSPDGATNEKLFF
TRBD2 | TRBJ2-2 | - | TRBV6-5 | TGTGCCAGCAGCCCGGGACTAGCGGGAGTCGGGGAGCTGTTTTTT | CASSPGLAGVGELFF
- | TRBJ2-3 | once | TRBV7-2 | TGTGCCAGCAGCTTTAGTCTAGATACGCAGTATTTT | CASSFSLDTQYF
TRBD1 | TRBJ1-2 | - | TRBV29-1 | TGCAGCACCGGACAGGGCGGGGACGGCTACACCTTC | CSTGQGGDGYTF
- | TRBJ2-7 | - | TRBV7-2 | TGTGCCAGCAGCTCCCGGACCGAATTAGGGCAGTACTTC | CASSSRTELGQYF
- | TRBJ1-1 | few | TRBV12-3/TRBV12-4 | TGTGCCAGCAGTTTGAGGAGGACTGAAGCTTTCTTT | CASSLRRTEAFF
TRBD1 | TRBJ2-1 | - | TRBV28 | TGTGCCAGCAGTGAGACAGGGGATTTTGATGAGCAGTTCTTC | CASSETGDFDEQFF
TRBD1 | TRBJ2-1 | many | TRBV4-3 | TGCGCCAGCAGCCAAGAGATACAGGGGGCCGTTGATGAGCAGTTCTTC | CASSQEIQGAVDEQFF
TRBD1 | TRBJ2-7 | - | TRBV6-5 | TGTGCCAGCCACCCTGGGGGACAGTCGTTCTACGAGCAGTACTTC | CASHPGGQSFYEQYF
- | TRBJ1-5 | - | TRBV6-2/TRBV6-3 | TGTGCCAGCAGTATAGAAGGGAGGTACAATCAGCCCCAGCATTTT | CASSIEGRYNQPQHF
TRBD2 | TRBJ2-3 | - | TRBV5-8 | TGTGCCAGCGCAGGGCGGGGGGTTCGCAGGGATACGCAGTATTTT | CASAGRGVRRDTQYF
- | TRBJ1-2 | - | TRBV3-1/TRBV3-2 | TGTGCCAGCAGCCAACCCAATTTGTATGGCTACACCTTC | CASSQPNLYGYTF
- | TRBJ2-1 | - | TRBV24-1 | TGTGCCACCAGTGATCCCCGGCGAGGGGACAATGAGCAGTTCTTC | CATSDPRRGDNEQFF
- | TRBJ2-1 | - | TRBV4-2 | TGTGCCAGCAGCCGGGTGGACAGCTCTCGGAATGAGCAGTTCTTC | CASSRVDSSRNEQFF